Listed below are T cell receptor beta chains from one sample, sequenced in a study of radiation and T cells in renal cell carcinoma. Assay: immunoSEQ multiplex PCR; the TCRdb copy retains only in-frame clones and omits some. The table has 90,000 to 95,000 clones, under 90% seen once. The specimen comprised blood, sampled from a patient whose treatment included radiotherapy and nephrectomy. The receptors shown here come from a man aged 55 to 70 with renal cell carcinoma. The CDR3 runs from the conserved cysteine through the conserved F or W. A D gene is named only where the DNA matches it firmly. Some rows mark clone size as missing; the rest say once, few, many or name a class of expanded clone.

CDR3 length	V gene	clone size	J gene	D gene	CDR3 protein	CDR3 DNA
11	TRBV10-3	.	TRBJ2-5	.	CAVGGVETQYF	TGTGCCGTAGGAGGGGTTGAGACCCAGTACTTC
14	TRBV27	.	TRBJ2-3	.	CASTSLYQTDTQYF	TGTGCCAGCACTTCGTTATACCAAACAGATACGCAGTATTTT
15	TRBV28	few	TRBJ2-5	.	CASRFAGQYQETQYF	TGTGCCAGCAGATTTGCAGGGCAGTACCAAGAGACCCAGTACTTC
15	TRBV9	few	TRBJ1-1	TRBD1	CASSVVTGGSTEAFF	TGTGCCAGCAGCGTAGTGACAGGGGGGAGCACTGAAGCTTTCTTT
14	TRBV29-1	.	TRBJ2-5	TRBD1	CSVEDRDRQETQYF	TGCAGCGTTGAAGATCGGGACAGGCAAGAGACCCAGTACTTC
16	TRBV28	.	TRBJ2-3	TRBD2	CASSFATGLADGAQYF	TGTGCCAGCAGCTTTGCAACGGGACTAGCGGATGGAGCGCAGTATTTT
16	TRBV29-1	.	TRBJ2-7	TRBD1	CSVEASGTGGDYEQYF	TGCAGCGTTGAGGCATCCGGGACAGGGGGTGACTACGAGCAGTACTTC
13	TRBV10-2	once	TRBJ1-1	.	CASREGRVSEAFF	TGCGCCAGCCGGGAGGGACGAGTGTCTGAAGCTTTCTTT
15	TRBV7-2	.	TRBJ2-2	TRBD1	CASSFQGAWTGELFF	TGTGCCAGCAGCTTTCAGGGGGCGTGGACCGGGGAGCTGTTTTTT
15	TRBV6-1	.	TRBJ1-2	TRBD1	CASSEGSAGGYGYTF	TGTGCCAGCAGTGAAGGGTCGGCAGGGGGATATGGCTACACCTTC
11	TRBV18	once	TRBJ1-3	.	CASSRENTIYF	TGTGCCAGCTCGCGGGAGAACACCATATATTTT